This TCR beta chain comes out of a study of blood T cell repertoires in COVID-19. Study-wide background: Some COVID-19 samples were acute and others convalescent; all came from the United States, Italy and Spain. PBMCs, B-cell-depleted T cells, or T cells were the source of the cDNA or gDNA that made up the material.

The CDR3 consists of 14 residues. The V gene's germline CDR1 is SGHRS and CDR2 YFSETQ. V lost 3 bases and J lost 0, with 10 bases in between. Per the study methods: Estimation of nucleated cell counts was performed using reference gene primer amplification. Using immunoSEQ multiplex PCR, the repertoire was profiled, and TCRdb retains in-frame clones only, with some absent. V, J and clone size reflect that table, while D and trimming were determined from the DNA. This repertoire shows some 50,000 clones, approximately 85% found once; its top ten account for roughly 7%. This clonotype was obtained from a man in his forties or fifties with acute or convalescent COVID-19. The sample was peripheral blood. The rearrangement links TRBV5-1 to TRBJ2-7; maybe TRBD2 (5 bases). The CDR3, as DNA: TGCGCCAGCAGCTCCGGGATAGGCTCCTACGAGCAGTACTTC. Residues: CASSSGIGSYEQYF.